This T cell receptor (beta chain) was observed in a study of shared clonotypes between healthy human individuals. Deletions cut 7 bases from V and 5 bases from J, with 17 bases between. The CDR3 contains 14 residues. Per germline, CDR1 MNHEY and CDR2 SMNVEV (reference sequence). Sequencing was performed with immunoSEQ multiplex PCR; in TCRdb, only in-frame clones are kept and a portion is missing. The sample comprises around 2.5 million clones, approximately 94% of which are singletons, and approximately 0.37% rests with the top ten. The source of this sequence is a man between 18 and 29 years old in good health. Some clones in this sample may be carry-over from other donors' samples. The V and J genes are TRBV27 and TRBJ2-5; tentatively, D is TRBD1 or TRBD2 (5 bases each). What was sequenced was naive CD4+ T cells from PBMCs. Subset in this sample: CD45RA+ positively selected. The CDR3 DNA reads TGTGCCAGCAACCCGGAAGGGGAGCGGGAGACCCAGTACTTC. Its protein product is CASNPEGERETQYF.